Following are 17 T cell receptor beta chains from one sample sequenced in a study of blood T cell repertoires in COVID-19. Measured with immunoSEQ multiplex PCR; TCRdb has only the in-frame clones, and not every one. The sample comprises about 440,000 clones, approximately 90% of which are singletons, and 4% to 5.5% rests with the top ten. Sample: peripheral blood. Source of these receptors: a woman in her twenties or thirties with acute or convalescent COVID-19.

This clone is a singleton in its sample. The rearrangement links TRBV9 to TRBJ1-2; D is undetermined. Germline lookup yields CDR1 SGDLS and CDR2 YYNGEE. The ends were cut back, 2 bases at V and 6 bases at J, with 14 bases in the middle. The CDR3 consists of 14 residues. In DNA, the CDR3 is TGTGCCAGCAGCGTCGGCAGGAACCTTAATGGCTACACCTTC. Protein sequence: CASSVGRNLNGYTF.

V usage is TRBV24-1 and J usage is TRBJ2-3, with 8 bases matching TRBD2. CDR1 is KGHDR, CDR2 SFDVKD, per germline. The CDR3 totals 14 residues. V gave up 9 bases and J gave up 1 base; unmatched junction bases: 5. The DNA for the CDR3 is TGTGCCACCCAGAGAGCGGGGGGCACAGATACGCAGTATTTT. Protein: CATQRAGGTDTQYF.

V usage is TRBV5-7 and J usage is TRBJ1-2; a weak D match, TRBD1 (5 bases). TRBV5-7 is flagged as an ORF with uncertain function. The CDR3 consists of 16 residues. V was shortened by 1 base and J by 2 bases, with 15 bases between the two germline ends. CDR3 residues: CASSLNRQGMNYGYTF. In DNA, the CDR3 is TGTGCCAGCAGCTTGAACCGGCAGGGAATGAACTATGGCTACACCTTC.

V is TRBV5-5 and J is TRBJ1-2, with D possibly matching TRBD1 (6 bases). Germline CDR1 SGHKS, CDR2 YYEKEE (reference sequence). The CDR3 covers 15 residues. Trimming took 0 bases from V and 0 from J, leaving 9 bases between them. The CDR3 DNA reads TGTGCCAGCAGCTTGGGACGGACAGCTAACTATGGCTACACCTTC. Its protein is CASSLGRTANYGYTF. Looking up the rest from reference TRBV5-5 and TRBJ1-2 gives the full variable domain: DAGVTQSPTHLIKTRGQQVTLRCSPISGHKSVSWYQQVLGQGPQFIFQYYEKEERGRGNFPDRFSARQFPNYSSELNVNALLLGDSALYLCASSLGRTANYGYTFGSGTRLTVV.

The chain couples TRBV27 to TRBJ2-2; 8 nucleotides line up with TRBD1. V lost 5 bases, J lost 5 bases, and 7 bases stayed unmatched. Germline values: CDR1 MNHEY, CDR2 SMNVEV (reference sequence). This CDR3 contains 15 residues. CDR3 sequence: CASSPTGAGTGELFF. The CDR3 DNA reads as TGTGCCAGCAGTCCGACAGGGGCCGGAACCGGGGAGCTGTTTTTT.

Details on this clone: Other DNA variants within this sample encode the same CDR3. The J gene is TRBJ1-2, the V gene TRBV29-1, with TRBD1 matching over 8 bases. After removal of 5 bases from V and 1 base from J, the junction contained 3 bases not matched to a gene. The CDR3 contains 13 residues. Germline V gene data show CDR1 as SQVTM and CDR2 as ANQGSEA. CDR3 amino acids: CSVRTGSNYGYTF. The DNA of the CDR3 is TGCAGCGTTAGGACAGGGAGTAACTATGGCTACACCTTC.

The rearrangement uses TRBV5-1 and TRBJ2-2; TRBD2 matches 7 bases. Per the germline V gene, CDR1 is SGHRS and CDR2 is YFSETQ. J lost 2 bases, V lost 6 bases, and 10 bases had no gene match. This CDR3 comprises 16 residues. The CDR3: CASTLRGDTNTGELFF. CDR3 nucleotide sequence: TGCGCCAGCACCCTCCGGGGGGATACCAACACCGGGGAGCTGTTTTTT. The entire variable domain, with the rest obtained from reference TRBV5-1 and TRBJ2-2, is as follows: KAGVTQTPRYLIKTRGQQVTLSCSPISGHRSVSWYQQTPGQGLQFLFEYFSETQRNKGNFPGRFSGRQFSNSRSEMNVSTLELGDSALYLCASTLRGDTNTGELFFGEGSRLTVL.

The chain carries TRBV27 and TRBJ2-6; 9 bases map to TRBD1. The length of the CDR3 is 18 residues. V shed 3 bases, J shed 2 bases, and the junction held 8 bases outside the gene matches. Per the germline V gene, CDR1 is MNHEY and CDR2 is SMNVEV (reference sequence). CDR3 protein: CASSFRDRVGTGANVLTF. The CDR3 DNA reads TGTGCCAGCAGTTTCCGGGACAGGGTTGGAACTGGGGCCAACGTCCTGACTTTC.

In its sample, this clone was seen once. The V gene is TRBV21-1, the J gene TRBJ2-2; TRBD1 reflects the table's D call only, with no check against the DNA. TRBV21-1 is a pseudogene. CDR3 length equals 18 residues. CDR3: CASSKDPGGLPVSGELFF. In nucleotides, the CDR3 is TGTGCCAGCAGCAAAGATCCAGGGGGACTGCCAGTGTCCGGGGAGCTGTTTTTT.

The chain recombines TRBV15 with TRBJ2-4; D might be TRBD1 (5 bases). V shed 0 bases and J shed 0 bases, with 12 bases lying between them. This CDR3 region has 17 residues. Germline values: CDR1 LNHNV, CDR2 YYDKDF (reference sequence). CDR3 in amino acids: CATSRDHPQGAKNIQYF. In DNA, the CDR3 is TGTGCCACCAGCAGAGATCACCCCCAGGGAGCCAAAAACATTCAGTACTTC.

This clone was recorded a few times. The rearrangement links TRBV7-9 to TRBJ1-4, with 11 bases lining up with TRBD1. V shed 2 bases, J shed 8 bases, and the junction held 4 bases outside the gene matches. The CDR3 consists of 15 residues. CDR1 is SEHNR and CDR2 is FQNEAQ in the germline V gene (reference sequence). The CDR3 nucleotides are TGTGCCAGCAGCTTAATGAGGACAGGGGGCGAAAAACTGTTTTTT. It translates to CASSLMRTGGEKLFF.

The chain is built from TRBV10-1 and TRBJ2-1, with 8 bases that match TRBD2. CDR3 length: 15 amino acids. CDR1 and CDR2 (germline): WNHNN, SYGVQD (reference sequence). Trimming took 3 bases from V and 6 from J; bases not matched to a gene: 7. The CDR3 here is CASSEIRGGFNEQFF. CDR3 DNA sequence: TGCGCCAGCAGTGAAATCCGGGGGGGCTTCAATGAGCAGTTCTTC.

The count of this clone is one. The V call is TRBV5-1, the J call TRBJ2-3, with 8 bases lining up with TRBD2. The germline gives CDR1 SGHRS, CDR2 YFSETQ. After removal of 0 bases from V and 2 bases from J, the junction contained 5 bases not matched to a gene. The CDR3 has 16 amino acids. The CDR3, as DNA: TGCGCCAGCAGCTTGGGGCGGGGGGAGCTCACAGATACGCAGTATTTT. This gives the protein CASSLGRGELTDTQYF.

The chain carries TRBV29-1 and TRBJ2-7, with 8 bases lining up with TRBD2. Germline V gene data show CDR1 as SQVTM and CDR2 as ANQGSEA. The CDR3 sequence is 13 residues long. Trimming took 7 bases from V and 1 from J; bases not matched to a gene: 6. CDR3 nucleotides: TGCAGCGCTCTGAGCGGGGGTTCCTACGAGCAGTACTTC. This codes for CSALSGGSYEQYF.

V gene TRBV6-5 combines with J gene TRBJ2-1; 8 positions agree with TRBD2. Germline CDR1 reads MNHEY; CDR2 reads SVGAGI. V shed 6 bases and J 2 bases; nucleotides not matched to a gene: 3. The CDR3 runs to 14 residues. CDR3 region: CASSGGGTYNEQFF. In DNA form, the CDR3 reads TGTGCCAGCAGCGGGGGGGGAACCTACAATGAGCAGTTCTTC.

This chain uses TRBV18 with TRBJ1-1; D gene uncertain. CDR3 length equals 14 residues. The germline V gene encodes CDR1 KGHSH and CDR2 LQKENI. Trimming took 2 bases from V and 1 from J, leaving 8 bases between them. CDR3 nucleotide sequence: TGTGCCAGCTCACCAACCGCGTCGAACACTGAAGCTTTCTTT. Its translation: CASSPTASNTEAFF. The full variable domain, completed using reference TRBV18 and TRBJ1-1, is NAGVMQNPRHLVRRRGQEARLRCSPMKGHSHVYWYRQLPEEGLKFMVYLQKENIIDESGMPKERFSAEFPKEGPSILRIQQVVRGDSAAYFCASSPTASNTEAFFGQGTRLTVV.

This clone has more than one count but fewer than ten. This chain links TRBV7-2 with TRBJ2-5; no clear D gene. CDR1 and CDR2 (germline): SGHTA, FQGNSA. V lost 2 bases, J lost 4 bases, and 5 bases lay in between. This CDR3 has 12 amino acids. CDR3: CASSLLRETQYF. The DNA of the CDR3 is TGTGCCAGCAGCTTACTGAGAGAGACCCAGTACTTC.